This TCR beta chain was profiled in a study of regulatory T cells in long-lasting Graves disease. HTBI primers from iRepertoire and Arm-PCR of CDR3 regions yielded the TCR beta libraries. TCRdb re-called the multiplex PCR reads with MiXCR, one entry per CDR3 protein. The profile shows under 450,000 distinct CDR3 sequences, approximately 12% of them singletons. Regarding time point: newly diagnosed GD, antithyroid drugs for less than 3 months. There was RNA extracted from PBMCs, and the TCR library was made from it. This clonotype was detected ten times or more. The CDR3 covers 16 residues. Germline V CDR1 and CDR2: DFQATT, SNEGSKA (reference sequence). V shed 6 bases and J shed 7 bases, with 27 bases lying between them. The sample was also reused in another study, on T cells in Graves' hyperthyroidism and ophthalmopathy.

The origin of this receptor is a woman under 30 with Graves disease. Specimen: peripheral blood mononuclear cells (PBMCs), collected at new diagnosis, from a patient treated with antithyroid drugs. The chain has TRBV20-1 and TRBJ2-5, with a weak D call TRBD1 (5 bases). Here the CDR3 reads CSAMSPARVKSGTQYF. The CDR3 bases are TGCAGTGCCATGAGCCCGGCCAGGGTGAAAAGTGGGACCCAGTACTTC.